These 11 T cell receptor beta chains originate from one sample sequenced in a study of T cell clonotyping in hematopoietic cell transplantation (dated by TCRdb to the early 2020s). The time point label, read with the paper, signifies: 100 days after allo-HCT. The library was made by the immunoSEQ multiplex PCR assay. Entries here come from immuneACCESS through TCRdb and include only in-frame sequences with V and J called. Some clones fail to appear in such tables; in the studies checked, an unresolved V gene covers under half of the shortfall, and the cause of the remainder is unknown. The sample table contains several thousand clones; only one count was recorded for just under 70% of them. The ten biggest clones cover around 9% of the sample. This specimen was PBMCs, taken 100 days after allogeneic stem cell transplant. Receptors were obtained from a male patient aged 55-69 years who had an allogeneic stem cell transplant, so the T cells may come from the graft donor. Some clones in this sample may be carry-over from other donors' samples.

The genes are TRBV5-4 and TRBJ2-7; possibly TRBD1 for D (5 bases). The V end lost 3 bases, the J end lost 4 bases, and 14 bases lay between the germline ends. CDR1 SGHNT and CDR2 YYREEE come from the germline V gene (reference sequence). There are 14 residues in the CDR3. CDR3 coding DNA: TGTGCCAGCAGCTCGGAATTCAGGGCTTACGAGCAGTACTTC. Protein: CASSSEFRAYEQYF.

The J gene is TRBJ1-2, the V gene TRBV19, with 7 bases matching TRBD1. Looked up from germline, CDR1 is LNHDA and CDR2 is SQIVND (reference sequence). This CDR3 has 15 amino acids. V was pared by 5 bases and J by 4 bases, with 10 bases of the junction left unmatched. The CDR3 bases are TGTGCCAGTAGTGCGGAACAGGGGCGCAGCTATGGCTACACCTTC. It translates to CASSAEQGRSYGYTF. Full variable domain (outside the CDR3, taken from reference TRBV19 and TRBJ1-2): DGGITQSPKYLFRKEGQNVTLSCEQNLNHDAMYWYRQDPGQGLRLIYYSQIVNDFQKGDIAEGYSVSREKKESFPLTVTSAQKNPTAFYLCASSAEQGRSYGYTFGSGTRLTVV.

This clone appeared a few times. J is TRBJ1-1 and V is TRBV25-1, with D maybe TRBD1 (5 bases). The CDR3 has 11 amino acids. CDR1 MGHDK and CDR2 SYGVNS come from the germline V gene. The V end was cut by 11 bases, the J end by 9 bases, with 16 bases between. The CDR3 sequence: CAGGDGAQAFF. In DNA form, the CDR3 reads TGTGCCGGGGGAGATGGGGCCCAAGCTTTCTTT. Combining the CDR3 with reference TRBV25-1 and TRBJ1-1 gives the whole variable domain EADIYQTPRYLVIGTGKKITLECSQTMGHDKMYWYQQDPGMELHLIHYSYGVNSTEKGDLSSESTVSRIRTEHFPLTLESARPSHTSQYLCAGGDGAQAFFGQGTRLTVV.

The CDR3 region has the DNA TGTGCCATCAGAGGGACAGGCGAGCAGTACTTC. Encoded protein: CAIRGTGEQYF. The V call is TRBV10-3, the J call TRBJ2-7; 8 positions agree with TRBD1. Germline assignment: CDR1 ENHRY and CDR2 SYGVKD. V was pared by 6 bases and J by 6 bases, with 1 base of the junction left unmatched. CDR3 length equals 11 residues.

This clone was seen only a few times. This rearrangement joins TRBV6-1 to TRBJ2-2; the D call may be TRBD1 or TRBD2 (6 bases each). Germline CDR1 and CDR2: MNHNS and SASEGT. This CDR3 comprises 15 residues. V was clipped by 6 bases and J by 7 bases, with 18 bases between them. In DNA, the CDR3 is TGTGCCAGCAGATATCAGACGGGGGCGGGCGGGGAGCTGTTTTTT. Its protein product is CASRYQTGAGGELFF.

V usage is TRBV10-3 and J usage is TRBJ2-3, with 8 bases that match TRBD1. Germline values: CDR1 ENHRY, CDR2 SYGVKD. The CDR3 extends over 14 amino acids. The V gene end was trimmed by 4 bases and the J gene end by 2 bases; junction bases not matched to a gene: 2. The CDR3 DNA sequence: TGTGCCATCAGTGGGACAGGGACCACAGATACGCAGTATTTT. Amino acid sequence: CAISGTGTTDTQYF.

This clone was detected only a few times. The rearrangement joins TRBV6-5 to TRBJ1-2; 7 nucleotides match TRBD1. Germline CDR1 MNHEY, CDR2 SVGAGI. The trim removed 5 bases at V and 7 bases at J, leaving 13 bases unmatched. CDR3 size: 15 residues. CDR3 amino acids: CASSKLSGGKAGYTF. CDR3 DNA: TGTGCCAGCAGTAAACTTTCAGGGGGTAAGGCTGGCTACACCTTC.

This chain joins TRBV5-6 and TRBJ2-7, with TRBD2 matching over 8 bases. V shed 2 bases and J 7 bases; nucleotides not matched to a gene: 8. The germline V gene has CDR1 SGHDT and CDR2 YYEEEE. The CDR3 has 14 amino acids. DNA of the CDR3: TGTGCCAGCAGCTTCCTAGCGGGCCTAGGGGAGCAGTACTTC. This encodes CASSFLAGLGEQYF.

The chain has TRBV19 and TRBJ1-3; a possible D gene is TRBD1 (5 bases). The V gene's germline CDR1 is LNHDA and CDR2 SQIVND (reference sequence). The length of the CDR3 is 14 residues. With 3 bases removed from V and 2 bases from J, the gap between germline ends came to 8 bases. CDR3 DNA sequence: TGTGCCAGTAGTATCCCAGGGACTGGAAACACCATATATTTT. Translating it yields CASSIPGTGNTIYF. Combining the CDR3 with reference TRBV19 and TRBJ1-3 gives the whole variable domain DGGITQSPKYLFRKEGQNVTLSCEQNLNHDAMYWYRQDPGQGLRLIYYSQIVNDFQKGDIAEGYSVSREKKESFPLTVTSAQKNPTAFYLCASSIPGTGNTIYFGEGSWLTVV.

The J gene is TRBJ1-2, the V gene TRBV23-1; D is uncertain. TRBV23-1 falls under the ORF class, with uncertain function. V was trimmed by 6 bases and J by 7 bases, leaving 12 bases between them. The CDR3 consists of 12 residues. Here the CDR3 DNA reads TGCGCCAGCAGCCGAGGGAATCTTGGCTACACCTTC. Its protein product is CASSRGNLGYTF.

The rearrangement joins TRBV5-3 to TRBJ1-1; D gene ambiguous. TRBV5-3 is an ORF; its function is uncertain. V shed 3 bases and J shed 2 bases, with 11 bases lying between them. The CDR3 is 14 amino acids. The CDR3 is CARSYPDRNTEAFF. The CDR3, as DNA: TGTGCCAGAAGCTACCCGGACCGAAACACTGAAGCTTTCTTT.